The 5 T cell receptor beta chains presented below share a single source sample, sequenced in a study of T cell repertoires in cytomegalovirus infection. Each CDR3 protein gets one entry after TCRdb re-called the reads with MiXCR. The sample holds more than 150,000 distinct CDR3 sequences, approximately 19% seen once. Sequenced material: PBMCs. These receptors originate from a human donor in good health (CMV status not recorded). Some clones in this sample may be carry-over from other donors' samples.

The chain has TRBV5-5 and TRBJ1-6, with 12 bases aligning to TRBD1. V was pared by 1 base and J by 7 bases, with 18 bases of the junction left unmatched. Germline V gene lookup returns CDR1 SGHKS and CDR2 YYEKEE (reference sequence). CDR3 size: 21 residues. The CDR3 nucleotides are TGTGCCAGCAGCTTGTGGGGGAAATCCGGGACAGGGGGCCCTCGGAATTCACCCCTCCACTTT. This codes for CASSLWGKSGTGGPRNSPLHF.

This clonotype was picked up a small number of times. The rearrangement joins TRBV29-1 to TRBJ2-7; D remains ambiguous. Germline V lookup: CDR1 SQVTM, CDR2 ANQGSEA. Trimming removed 4 bases from V and 6 bases from J, with 13 bases in between. This CDR3 region has 12 residues. The CDR3 nucleotides are TGCAGCGTTGGGCATCCGGGTGGCGAGCAGTACTTC. Residues: CSVGHPGGEQYF.

The genes are TRBV6-6 and TRBJ2-1; D gene unclear. The CDR3 has 14 amino acids. Germline V gene lookup returns CDR1 MNHNY and CDR2 SVGAGI (reference sequence). Trimming took off 6 bases at V and 1 base at J, with 10 bases between the two ends. The CDR3 region has the DNA TGTGCCAGCAGGGGCCAAGTATCCTACAATGAGCAGTTCTTC. It yields the protein CASRGQVSYNEQFF.

This clonotype was seen many times. The V gene is TRBV7-2, the J gene TRBJ1-2, with TRBD1 matching 10 bases. The junction had 8 bases not matched to a gene; V was cut back by 6 bases and J by 7 bases. The germline V gene has CDR1 SGHTA and CDR2 FQGNSA. CDR3 length equals 14 residues. This chain's CDR3 is CASRSTGGVSGYTF. The CDR3 bases are TGTGCCAGCAGGTCGACAGGGGGCGTTAGTGGCTACACCTTC.

The chain joins TRBV28 to TRBJ1-5, with a tentative D call TRBD1 (5 bases). Germline lookup yields CDR1 MDHEN and CDR2 SYDVKM. V lost 1 base and J 2 bases, leaving 15 bases between the germline ends. The CDR3 has 17 amino acids. Written as DNA, the CDR3 is TGTGCCAGCAGTTTATTCTGGGGGTTTGAGGGCAATCAGCCCCAGCATTTT. Its protein product is CASSLFWGFEGNQPQHF.